These 32 T cell receptor beta chains were all obtained from the same sample, sequenced in a study of T cell responses to AZD1222 COVID-19 vaccine. Generated by immunoSEQ multiplex PCR, the TCRdb table keeps only in-frame clones and is missing some. Of approximately 120,000 clones in the sample, roughly 84% are singletons; the top ten hold around a sixth. Sequences were derived from peripheral blood, sampled on day 0 of AZD1222 vaccination. Receptors originate from an adult in good health.

The chain combines TRBV6-5 with TRBJ2-2; 12 bases match TRBD1. The CDR3 contains 15 residues. The V and J ends lost 8 bases and 4 bases, in that order; junction bases with no gene match: 5. From germline, CDR1 is MNHEY and CDR2 SVGAGI. Here the CDR3 DNA reads TGTGCCAGCCGCCGGGACAGGGGGCGCACCGGGGAGCTGTTTTTT. Protein sequence: CASRRDRGRTGELFF.

V is TRBV7-9 and J is TRBJ2-5, with D uncertain. This CDR3 contains 14 residues. CDR1 and CDR2 from the germline V gene are SEHNR and FQNEAQ (reference sequence). The ends were cut back, 1 base at V and 5 bases at J, with 11 bases in the middle. The CDR3 sequence is CASSLDPSGETQYF. Here the CDR3 DNA reads TGTGCCAGCAGCTTAGATCCCTCTGGGGAGACCCAGTACTTC.

The chain recombines TRBV3-1 (or the pseudogene TRBV3-2) with TRBJ2-1; 11 bases align to TRBD2. There are 19 residues in the CDR3. The V segment lost 4 bases and the J segment 0 bases; nucleotides outside the gene matches: 11. Germline V gene lookup returns CDR1 LGHDT and CDR2 YNNKEL (reference sequence). The CDR3 spells CASSPHVLAGGYSYNEQFF. Written as DNA, the CDR3 is TGTGCCAGCAGCCCGCACGTGCTAGCGGGGGGTTACTCCTACAATGAGCAGTTCTTC.

The J gene is TRBJ1-5, the V gene TRBV19; D not resolved. V lost 8 bases and J 1 base, leaving 12 bases between the germline ends. This CDR3 spans 14 amino acids. Germline V gives CDR1 LNHDA, CDR2 SQIVND (reference sequence). CDR3: CASRYDRSNQPQHF. CDR3 sequence (DNA): TGTGCCAGTCGTTACGATAGGAGCAATCAGCCCCAGCATTTT.

This clone appeared once. This chain connects TRBV4-2 to TRBJ1-2; D perhaps matches TRBD1 (6 bases). The CDR3 is 16 residues long. CDR1 is LGHNA and CDR2 is YNFKEQ in the germline V gene. Trimming pared 0 bases from V and 5 bases from J, leaving 16 bases between. The CDR3 nucleotides read TGTGCCAGCAGCCAAGAGGGGGGGCAGGGAAGGTATGGCTACACCTTC. Encoded protein: CASSQEGGQGRYGYTF.

Here the CDR3 reads CSVRTGMPDTIYF. The CDR3 nucleotides are TGCAGCGTCCGGACAGGGATGCCTGACACCATATATTTT. The chain couples TRBV29-1 to TRBJ1-3; 8 positions agree with TRBD1. Germline CDR1 and CDR2: SQVTM and ANQGSEA. The length of the CDR3 is 13 residues. V was pared by 6 bases and J by 8 bases, with 9 bases of the junction left unmatched.

The rearrangement uses TRBV30 and TRBJ2-1, with a tentative D call TRBD1 (6 bases). V was pared by 2 bases and J by 7 bases, with 15 bases between. The germline V gene has CDR1 GTSNPN and CDR2 SVGIG (reference sequence). This CDR3 has 14 amino acids. CDR3 region: CAWSISGTRNEQFF. The CDR3 region has the DNA TGTGCCTGGAGTATCTCCGGGACAAGAAATGAGCAGTTCTTC.

This rearrangement joins TRBV5-4 to TRBJ2-2, with 9 bases that match TRBD2. V was pared by 3 bases and J by 7 bases, with 10 bases of the junction left unmatched. The CDR3 covers 16 residues. CDR1 and CDR2 (germline): SGHNT, YYREEE (reference sequence). The CDR3 is CASSSPASGVYGELFF. The CDR3 nucleotides are TGTGCCAGCAGCTCTCCGGCTAGCGGGGTATACGGGGAGCTGTTTTTT.

CDR3 loop: CASSLELRASYGYTF. The CDR3 DNA sequence: TGTGCCAGCAGCTTGGAACTCCGGGCCAGCTATGGCTACACCTTC. The chain combines TRBV5-4 with TRBJ1-2, with D unclear. CDR1 and CDR2 (germline): SGHNT, YYREEE (reference sequence). V dropped 0 bases and J dropped 4 bases, with 13 bases sitting between them. This CDR3 comprises 15 residues.

The V gene is TRBV14, the J gene TRBJ2-7; TRBD1 aligns across 8 bases. Trimming took 6 bases from V and 6 from J; bases not matched to a gene: 16. Germline V gives CDR1 SGHDN, CDR2 FVKESK. This CDR3 spans 16 amino acids. The CDR3 sequence is CASSRTRGPRECEQYV. The DNA of the CDR3 is TGTGCCAGCAGTCGCACCAGGGGGCCGAGAGAGTGCGAGCAGTACGTC.

The V call is TRBV9, the J call TRBJ1-1; D is unresolved. The length of the CDR3 is 13 residues. The V gene's germline CDR1 is SGDLS and CDR2 YYNGEE. Trimming stripped 5 bases from V and 0 bases from J, with 8 bases between. This chain's CDR3 is CASSYTVNTEAFF. The CDR3, as DNA: TGTGCCAGCAGTTATACGGTGAACACTGAAGCTTTCTTT.

The chain couples TRBV4-1 to TRBJ2-3; D is unresolved. V gave up 0 bases and J gave up 5 bases, with 9 bases separating them. CDR3 length: 14 amino acids. CDR1 and CDR2 (germline): MGHRA, YSYEKL. The CDR3 loop is CASSQESPGDTQYF. CDR3 DNA: TGCGCCAGCAGCCAAGAGAGCCCAGGAGATACGCAGTATTTT.

V is TRBV2 and J is TRBJ1-5, with D possibly TRBD1 on 6 matching bases. Per germline, CDR1 SNHLY and CDR2 FYNNEI. Trimming took off 5 bases at V and 6 bases at J, with 11 bases between the two ends. This CDR3 comprises 13 residues. The CDR3 bases are TGTGCCAGCAGTCCCGGGGGGCTTCAGCCCCAGCATTTT. This translates into CASSPGGLQPQHF.

This chain connects TRBV19 to TRBJ1-2; D is perhaps TRBD1 (6 bases). The CDR3 has 19 residues. The V end lost 2 bases, the J end lost 3 bases, and 25 bases lay between the germline ends. Germline CDR1 is LNHDA and CDR2 is SQIVND (reference sequence). CDR3 nucleotide sequence: TGTGCCAGTAGTATACGAACGAGAGCCCAGAAGGGGGGGTACTATGGCTACACCTTC. Amino acids: CASSIRTRAQKGGYYGYTF.

V is TRBV11-3 and J is TRBJ2-4, with a weak D call TRBD1 (5 bases). The V gene lost 2 bases and the J gene lost 3 bases, with 14 bases spanning the gap. In germline, CDR1 is SGHNT, CDR2 YENEEA. CDR3 length: 16 residues. The CDR3 sequence is CASSLSPGQDKNIQYF. The CDR3 nucleotides read TGTGCCAGCAGCTTATCCCCAGGGCAAGACAAAAACATTCAGTACTTC.

This sequence joins TRBV30 and TRBJ2-7; 9 bases match TRBD2. This CDR3 has 14 amino acids. Per the germline V gene, CDR1 is GTSNPN and CDR2 is SVGIG (reference sequence). Losses at the gene ends were 3 bases for V and 3 bases for J; bases not matched to a gene: 6. Here the CDR3 DNA reads TGTGCCTGGAGCAGACTAGCGGTAAACTACGAGCAGTACTTC. Translating it yields CAWSRLAVNYEQYF.

The CDR3 sequence is CASSLHEKLFF. DNA of the CDR3: TGTGCCAGCAGCTTACATGAAAAACTGTTTTTT. The rearrangement links TRBV7-2 to TRBJ1-4; D is undetermined. Per germline, CDR1 SGHTA and CDR2 FQGNSA. The CDR3 covers 11 residues. V dropped 2 bases and J dropped 6 bases, with 1 base sitting between them. Full variable domain (rest looked up from reference TRBV7-2 and TRBJ1-4): GAGVSQSPSNKVTEKGKDVELRCDPISGHTALYWYRQSLGQGLEFLIYFQGNSAPDKSGLPSDRFSAERTGGSVSTLTIQRTQQEDSAVYLCASSLHEKLFFGSGTQLSVL.

This chain connects TRBV11-3 to TRBJ2-2, with D unresolved. The germline gives CDR1 SGHNT, CDR2 YENEEA. Trimming removed 7 bases at V and 5 bases at J, with 8 bases between. CDR3 length: 12 amino acids. The CDR3 DNA reads TGTGCCAGCAACGACGGGACCGGGGAGCTGTTTTTT. Encoded protein: CASNDGTGELFF.

This clone showed up just once. The chain has TRBV9 and TRBJ1-6, with D maybe TRBD1 (5 bases). Germline CDR1 is SGDLS and CDR2 is YYNGEE. V shed 4 bases and J shed 4 bases, with 12 bases lying between them. This CDR3 region has 15 residues. CDR3 DNA sequence: TGTGCCAGCAGCCCCCACGCAGGGTATAATTCACCCCTCCACTTT. Its protein is CASSPHAGYNSPLHF.

The chain is built from TRBV14 and TRBJ2-5; tentative D call: TRBD1 (5 bases). The CDR3 runs 15 residues. Germline CDR1 reads SGHDN; CDR2 reads FVKESK. Trimming removed 5 bases from V and 4 bases from J, with 17 bases in between. CDR3 coding DNA: TGTGCCAGCAGCTTAAGGCCAGGGCAGGGAGAGACCCAGTACTTC. Translation gives CASSLRPGQGETQYF.

The V gene is TRBV27, the J gene TRBJ1-1; D unclear. Trimming took 10 bases from V and 1 from J, leaving 19 bases between them. Germline CDR1 MNHEY, CDR2 SMNVEV (reference sequence). The CDR3 totals 15 residues. The CDR3 nucleotides are TGTGCCACCAAGGGCCGAGCCAGGACGAACACTGAAGCTTTCTTT. It is translated as CATKGRARTNTEAFF.

The rearrangement links TRBV9 to TRBJ2-7, with D unresolved. Germline values: CDR1 SGDLS, CDR2 YYNGEE. Trimming took 1 base from V and 2 from J, leaving 10 bases between them. The CDR3 runs to 14 residues. The CDR3 DNA follows: TGTGCCAGCAGCGTACCTCTGGGGACCTACGAGCAGTACGTC. It codes for CASSVPLGTYEQYV.

The rearrangement joins TRBV19 to TRBJ2-7; a possible D gene is TRBD2 (6 bases). Germline values: CDR1 LNHDA, CDR2 SQIVND (reference sequence). There are 14 residues in the CDR3. The ends were cut back, 1 base at V and 2 bases at J, with 9 bases in the middle. CDR3 sequence (DNA): TGTGCCAGTAGTATAGTGGGAGGAACCTACGAGCAGTACTTC. It yields the protein CASSIVGGTYEQYF.

V is TRBV5-4 and J is TRBJ2-3, with D possibly TRBD1 on 8 matching bases. Germline values: CDR1 SGHNT, CDR2 YYREEE (reference sequence). The germline V and J ends were trimmed by 4 bases and 0 bases, with 27 bases remaining between them. There are 20 residues in the CDR3. CDR3 sequence: CASSLKGQGRVGGSTDTQYF. Here the CDR3 DNA reads TGTGCCAGCAGCCTAAAAGGACAGGGCAGAGTGGGGGGGAGCACAGATACGCAGTATTTT.

J is TRBJ2-3 and V is TRBV5-1, with a possible D match to TRBD2 (5 bases). The CDR3 covers 16 residues. Trimming took off 0 bases at V and 3 bases at J, with 14 bases between the two ends. Germline CDR1 reads SGHRS; CDR2 reads YFSETQ. CDR3 sequence reads: CASSLEAGVFTDTQYF. Here the CDR3 DNA reads TGCGCCAGCAGCTTGGAGGCGGGCGTTTTTACAGATACGCAGTATTTT.

This clone has only one observation. V usage is TRBV11-3 and J usage is TRBJ1-1, with a tentative D call TRBD1 (5 bases). The CDR3 runs to 13 residues. Per the germline V gene, CDR1 is SGHNT and CDR2 is YENEEA. With 1 base removed from V and 7 bases from J, the gap between germline ends came to 10 bases. The CDR3 region is CASSLAPQGEAFF. The CDR3 DNA sequence: TGTGCCAGCAGCTTAGCCCCCCAGGGTGAAGCTTTCTTT.

V gene TRBV7-2 combines with J gene TRBJ1-1; 7 nucleotides align to TRBD1. CDR1 SGHTA and CDR2 FQGNSA come from the germline V gene. Losses at the gene ends were 5 bases for V and 0 bases for J; bases not matched to a gene: 6. This CDR3 spans 15 amino acids. Written as DNA, the CDR3 is TGTGCCAGCAGCACCCGACAGGGTGTGAACACTGAAGCTTTCTTT. Encoded protein: CASSTRQGVNTEAFF.

This chain uses TRBV7-3 with TRBJ2-3, with 8 bases aligning to TRBD2. Unmatched junction bases numbered 6, after V lost 3 bases and J lost 4 bases. Germline loops: CDR1 SGHTA, CDR2 FQGTGA. This CDR3 spans 15 amino acids. CDR3 DNA: TGTGCCAGCAGCTTCCAAGCGGGGGTGGCAGATACGCAGTATTTT. Protein sequence: CASSFQAGVADTQYF.

This rearrangement joins TRBV12-3 or TRBV12-4 to TRBJ2-1; D is unresolved. The V gene lost 7 bases and the J gene lost 5 bases, with 12 bases spanning the gap. The CDR3 runs 13 residues. CDR3 sequence reads: CASTLYENNEQFF. In nucleotides, the CDR3 is TGTGCCAGCACCCTCTACGAGAACAATGAGCAGTTCTTC.

V is TRBV5-6 and J is TRBJ2-1, with D perhaps TRBD1 or TRBD2 (5 bases each). This CDR3 comprises 16 residues. Germline V gene lookup returns CDR1 SGHDT and CDR2 YYEEEE. V lost 0 bases and J lost 0, with 10 bases in between. The CDR3 reads CASSLDAGSSYNEQFF. As DNA, the CDR3 is TGTGCCAGCAGCTTGGACGCAGGGAGCTCCTACAATGAGCAGTTCTTC.

The chain combines TRBV28 with TRBJ2-1; D possibly corresponds to TRBD1 (6 bases). With 2 bases removed from V and 2 bases from J, the gap between germline ends came to 10 bases. CDR3 length: 15 residues. CDR1 MDHEN and CDR2 SYDVKM come from the germline V gene. CDR3 sequence: CASSLLDSPYNEQFF. The CDR3 DNA reads as TGTGCCAGCAGTTTACTGGACAGTCCCTACAATGAGCAGTTCTTC. Variable domain in full (rest from reference TRBV28 and TRBJ2-1): DVKVTQSSRYLVKRTGEKVFLECVQDMDHENMFWYRQDPGLGLRLIYFSYDVKMKEKGDIPEGYSVSREKKERFSLILESASTNQTSMYLCASSLLDSPYNEQFFGPGTRLTVL.

The V and J genes are TRBV7-9 and TRBJ2-7, with D possibly matching TRBD1 (5 bases). The germline CDR1 and CDR2 sequences are SEHNR and FQNEAQ (reference sequence). The CDR3 totals 15 residues. Trimming left V 4 bases short and J 0 bases short, with 13 bases between. CDR3 sequence (DNA): TGTGCCAGCAGCTCCCGACAGACAATCTCCTACGAGCAGTACTTC. Translation: CASSSRQTISYEQYF.